This entry describes one T cell receptor (beta chain). Its cognate antigen is unknown. The assay was immunoSEQ multiplex PCR, and TCRdb's table has in-frame clones only and misses some. The data show approximately 6,900 clones, with about 74% seen just once and 12% held by the top ten. The CDR3 is made up of 12 amino acids. The germline V gene has CDR1 ENHRY and CDR2 SYGVKD. V was pared by 7 bases and J by 7 bases, with 14 bases between. This entry is derived from a study of tumor-infiltrating lymphocytes in localized non-small cell lung cancer. Turning to the study itself: Several tumor histologies, both smoking statuses, and some post-neoadjuvant chemotherapy samples were included.

The study, taken as a whole, reports: No link was found between tumor T-cell fraction and recurrence-free survival. TCR sequencing covered a subset of patients with enough tissue.

The rearrangement uses TRBV10-3 and TRBJ2-7; D perhaps matches TRBD2 (6 bases). The sample taken for sequencing was lung tumor tissue. The sequence derives from a human donor with non-small cell lung cancer. The CDR3 DNA follows: TGTGCCATCAATCAGGGAGGAGGGGAGCAGTACTTC. Protein: CAINQGGGEQYF.